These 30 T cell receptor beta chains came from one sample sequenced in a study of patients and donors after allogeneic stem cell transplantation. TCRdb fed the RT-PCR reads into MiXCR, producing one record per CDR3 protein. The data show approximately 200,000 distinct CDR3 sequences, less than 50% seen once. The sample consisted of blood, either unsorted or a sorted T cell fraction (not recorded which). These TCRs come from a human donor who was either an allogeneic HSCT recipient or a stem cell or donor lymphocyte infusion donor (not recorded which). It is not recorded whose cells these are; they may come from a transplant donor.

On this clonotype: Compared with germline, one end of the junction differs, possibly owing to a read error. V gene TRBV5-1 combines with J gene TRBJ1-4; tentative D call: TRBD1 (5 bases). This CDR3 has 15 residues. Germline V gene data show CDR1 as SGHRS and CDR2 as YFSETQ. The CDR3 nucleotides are TGCGCCAGCAGCTCCTCGAGAGGGGCGCGGGAAAAACTATTTTTT. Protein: CASSSSRGAREKLFF.

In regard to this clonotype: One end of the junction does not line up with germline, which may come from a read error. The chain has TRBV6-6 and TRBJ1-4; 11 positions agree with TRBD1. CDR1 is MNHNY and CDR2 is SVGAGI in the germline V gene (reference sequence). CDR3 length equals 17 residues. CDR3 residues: CASSYAVSGQGDEKLFF. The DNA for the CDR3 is TGTGCCAGCAGTTACGCCGTGTCGGGACAGGGGGATGAGAAACTGTTTTTT.

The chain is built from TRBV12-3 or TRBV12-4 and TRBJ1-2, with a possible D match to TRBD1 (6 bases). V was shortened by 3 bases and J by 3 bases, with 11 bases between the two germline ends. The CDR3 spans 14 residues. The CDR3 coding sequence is TGTGCCAGCAGTTTGGGGGGGACATACTATGGCTACACCTTC. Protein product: CASSLGGTYYGYTF.

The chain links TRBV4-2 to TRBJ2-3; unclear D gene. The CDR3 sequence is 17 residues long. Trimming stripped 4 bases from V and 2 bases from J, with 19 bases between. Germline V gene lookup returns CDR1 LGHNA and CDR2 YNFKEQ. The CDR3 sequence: CASSPTVARAPTDTQYF. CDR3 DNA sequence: TGTGCCAGCAGCCCTACAGTTGCCCGAGCTCCCACAGATACGCAGTATTTT.

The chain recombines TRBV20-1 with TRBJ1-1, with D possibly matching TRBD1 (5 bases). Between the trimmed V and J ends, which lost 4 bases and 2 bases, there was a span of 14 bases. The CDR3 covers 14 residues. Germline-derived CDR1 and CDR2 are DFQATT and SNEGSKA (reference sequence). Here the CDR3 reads CSATKSRGNTEAFF. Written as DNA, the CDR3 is TGCAGTGCTACAAAATCAAGGGGTAACACTGAAGCTTTCTTT.

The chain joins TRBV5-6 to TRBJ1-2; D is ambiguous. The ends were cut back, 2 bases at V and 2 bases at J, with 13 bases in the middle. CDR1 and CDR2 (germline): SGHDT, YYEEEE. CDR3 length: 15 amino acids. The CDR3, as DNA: TGTGCCAGCAGCTTTGGCGGATCTCGGAACTATGGCTACACCTTC. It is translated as CASSFGGSRNYGYTF.

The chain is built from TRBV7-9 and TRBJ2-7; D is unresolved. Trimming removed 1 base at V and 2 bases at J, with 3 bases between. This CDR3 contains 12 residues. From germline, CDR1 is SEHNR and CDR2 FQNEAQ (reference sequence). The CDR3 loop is CASSLVTYEQYF. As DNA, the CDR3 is TGTGCCAGCAGCTTAGTTACCTACGAGCAGTACTTC.

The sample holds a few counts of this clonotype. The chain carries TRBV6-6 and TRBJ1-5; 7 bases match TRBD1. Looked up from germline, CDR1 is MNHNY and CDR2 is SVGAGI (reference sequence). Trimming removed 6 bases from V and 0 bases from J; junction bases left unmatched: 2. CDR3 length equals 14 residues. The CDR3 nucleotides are TGTGCCAGCAGAGGACAGGTTAGCAATCAGCCCCAGCATTTT. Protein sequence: CASRGQVSNQPQHF.

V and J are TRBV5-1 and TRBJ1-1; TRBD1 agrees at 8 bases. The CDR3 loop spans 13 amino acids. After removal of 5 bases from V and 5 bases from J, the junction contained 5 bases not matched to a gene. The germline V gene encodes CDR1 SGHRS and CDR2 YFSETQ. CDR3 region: CASRWTGRTEAFF. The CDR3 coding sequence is TGCGCCAGCAGATGGACAGGGAGGACTGAAGCTTTCTTT.

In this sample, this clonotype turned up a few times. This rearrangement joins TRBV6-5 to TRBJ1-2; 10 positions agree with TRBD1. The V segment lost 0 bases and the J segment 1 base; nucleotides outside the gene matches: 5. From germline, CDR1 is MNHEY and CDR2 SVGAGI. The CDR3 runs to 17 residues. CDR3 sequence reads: CASSYSATGGLNYGYTF. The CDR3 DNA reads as TGTGCCAGCAGTTACTCTGCGACAGGGGGCCTTAACTATGGCTACACCTTC.

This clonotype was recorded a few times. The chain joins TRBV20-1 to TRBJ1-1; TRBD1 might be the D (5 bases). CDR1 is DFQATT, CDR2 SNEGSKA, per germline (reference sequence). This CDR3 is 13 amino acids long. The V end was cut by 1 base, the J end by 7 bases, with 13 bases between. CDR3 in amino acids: CSARGQSLFEAFF. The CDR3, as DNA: TGCAGTGCTAGAGGACAGTCACTATTTGAAGCTTTCTTT.

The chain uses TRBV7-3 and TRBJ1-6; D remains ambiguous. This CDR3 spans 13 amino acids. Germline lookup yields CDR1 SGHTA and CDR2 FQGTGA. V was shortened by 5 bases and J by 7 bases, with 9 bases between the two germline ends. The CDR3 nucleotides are TGTGCCAGCAGCCGGACGGTGAATTCACCCCTCCACTTT. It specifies CASSRTVNSPLHF. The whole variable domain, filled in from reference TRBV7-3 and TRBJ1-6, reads GAGVSQTPSNKVTEKGKYVELRCDPISGHTALYWYRQSLGQGPEFLIYFQGTGAADDSGLPNDRFFAVRPEGSVSTLKIQRTERGDSAVYLCASSRTVNSPLHFGNGTRLTVT.

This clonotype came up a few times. This chain's CDR3 is CASRKVSTDTQYF. The DNA of the CDR3 is TGTGCCAGCAGGAAGGTATCCACAGATACGCAGTATTTT. This chain links TRBV2 with TRBJ2-3; no reliable D call. The V end lost 6 bases, the J end lost 2 bases, and 9 bases lay between the germline ends. There are 13 residues in the CDR3. Germline V gene data show CDR1 as SNHLY and CDR2 as FYNNEI.

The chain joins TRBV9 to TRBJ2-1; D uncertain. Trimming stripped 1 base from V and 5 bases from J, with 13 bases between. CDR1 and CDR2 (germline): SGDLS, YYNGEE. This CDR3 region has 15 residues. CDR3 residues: CASSVKPREDNEQFF. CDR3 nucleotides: TGTGCCAGCAGCGTAAAGCCCAGAGAAGACAATGAGCAGTTCTTC.

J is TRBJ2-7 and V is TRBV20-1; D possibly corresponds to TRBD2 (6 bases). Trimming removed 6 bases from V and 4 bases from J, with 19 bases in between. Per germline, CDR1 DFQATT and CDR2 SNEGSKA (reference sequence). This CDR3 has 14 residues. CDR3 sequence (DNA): TGCAGTGCCACGGGGGAAACCCTCTCTTACGAGCAGTACTTC. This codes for CSATGETLSYEQYF.

CDR3 sequence (DNA): TGCAGTGCTAAAAACGGACTCACAGATACGCAGTATTTT. Amino acids: CSAKNGLTDTQYF. The V call is TRBV20-1, the J call TRBJ2-3, with D maybe TRBD2 (5 bases). This CDR3 is built from 13 residues. In germline, CDR1 is DFQATT, CDR2 SNEGSKA (reference sequence). Trimming removed 4 bases from V and 2 bases from J, with 10 bases in between.

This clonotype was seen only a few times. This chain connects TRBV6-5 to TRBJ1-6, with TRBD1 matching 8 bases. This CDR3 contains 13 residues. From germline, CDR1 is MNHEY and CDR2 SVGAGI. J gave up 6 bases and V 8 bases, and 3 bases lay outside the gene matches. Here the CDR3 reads CASQGARNSPLHF. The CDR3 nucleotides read TGTGCCAGCCAGGGGGCGCGTAATTCACCCCTCCACTTT.

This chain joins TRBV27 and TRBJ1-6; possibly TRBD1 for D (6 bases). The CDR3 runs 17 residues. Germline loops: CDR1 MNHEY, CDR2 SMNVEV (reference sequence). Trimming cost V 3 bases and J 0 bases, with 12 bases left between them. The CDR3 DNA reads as TGTGCCAGCAGTTTCGCCCCCAGGGGCTCCTATAATTCACCCCTCCACTTT. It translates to CASSFAPRGSYNSPLHF.

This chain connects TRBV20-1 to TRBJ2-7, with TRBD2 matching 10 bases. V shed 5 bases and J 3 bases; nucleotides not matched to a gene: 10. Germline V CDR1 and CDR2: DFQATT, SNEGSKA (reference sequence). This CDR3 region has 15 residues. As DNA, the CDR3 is TGCAGTGCTGACCCCGGGACTAGCGACCACTACGAGCAGTACTTC. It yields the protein CSADPGTSDHYEQYF.

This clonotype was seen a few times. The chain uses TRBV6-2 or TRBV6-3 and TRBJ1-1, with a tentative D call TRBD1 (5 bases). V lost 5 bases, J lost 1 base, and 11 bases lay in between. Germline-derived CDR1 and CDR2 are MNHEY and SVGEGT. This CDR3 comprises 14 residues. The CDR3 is CASSHIGGNTEAFF. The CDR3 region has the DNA TGTGCCAGCAGTCACATCGGGGGGAACACTGAAGCTTTCTTT.

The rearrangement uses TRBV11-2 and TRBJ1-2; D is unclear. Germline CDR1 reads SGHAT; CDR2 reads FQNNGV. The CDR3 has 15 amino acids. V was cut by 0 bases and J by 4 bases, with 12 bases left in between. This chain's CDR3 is CASSLDRALRYGYTF. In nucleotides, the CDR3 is TGTGCCAGCAGCTTAGACAGAGCCTTACGCTATGGCTACACCTTC.

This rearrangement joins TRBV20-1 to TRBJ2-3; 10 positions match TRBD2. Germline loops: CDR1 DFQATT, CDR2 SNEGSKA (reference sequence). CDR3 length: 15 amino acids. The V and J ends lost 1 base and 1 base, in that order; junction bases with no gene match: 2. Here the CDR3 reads CSARALAGGTDTQYF. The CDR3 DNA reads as TGCAGTGCTAGAGCCCTAGCGGGGGGCACAGATACGCAGTATTTT.

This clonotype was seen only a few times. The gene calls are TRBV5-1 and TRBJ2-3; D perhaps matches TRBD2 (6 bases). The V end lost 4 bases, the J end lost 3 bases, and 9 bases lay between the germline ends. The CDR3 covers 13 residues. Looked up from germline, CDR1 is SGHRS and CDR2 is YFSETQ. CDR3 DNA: TGCGCCAGCAGCGGCCGGGAGACAGATACGCAGTATTTT. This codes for CASSGRETDTQYF. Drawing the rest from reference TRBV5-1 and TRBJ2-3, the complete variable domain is KAGVTQTPRYLIKTRGQQVTLSCSPISGHRSVSWYQQTPGQGLQFLFEYFSETQRNKGNFPGRFSGRQFSNSRSEMNVSTLELGDSALYLCASSGRETDTQYFGPGTRLTVL.

CDR3 nucleotides: TGCGCCAGCAGCTTGATTGACCTACGGGCAGCCCATGGCTACACCTTC. Its translation: CASSLIDLRAAHGYTF. This chain uses TRBV5-1 with TRBJ1-2; D gene unclear. V shed 1 base and J shed 6 bases, with 19 bases lying between them. CDR1 is SGHRS, CDR2 YFSETQ, per germline. The CDR3 spans 16 residues.

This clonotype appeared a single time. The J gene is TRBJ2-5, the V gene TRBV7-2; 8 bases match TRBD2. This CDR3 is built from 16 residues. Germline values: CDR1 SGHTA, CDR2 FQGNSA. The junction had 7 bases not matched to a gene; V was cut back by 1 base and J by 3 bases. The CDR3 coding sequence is TGTGCCAGCAGCTTAGTCGCGGGGGGTCGAGAAGAGACCCAGTACTTC. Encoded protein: CASSLVAGGREETQYF.

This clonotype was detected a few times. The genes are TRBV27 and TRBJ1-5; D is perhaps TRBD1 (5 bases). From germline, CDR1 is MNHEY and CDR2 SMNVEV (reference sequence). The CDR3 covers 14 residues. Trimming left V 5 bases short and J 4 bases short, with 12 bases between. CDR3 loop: CASSPRGENQPQHF. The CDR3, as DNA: TGTGCCAGCAGTCCCCGGGGGGAGAATCAGCCCCAGCATTTT.

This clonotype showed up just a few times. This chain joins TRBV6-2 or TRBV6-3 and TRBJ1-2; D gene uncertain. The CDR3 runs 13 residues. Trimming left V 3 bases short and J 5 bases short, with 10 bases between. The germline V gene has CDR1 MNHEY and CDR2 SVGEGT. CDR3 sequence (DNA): TGTGCCAGCAGTTATCTGCTGGGGTATGGCTACACCTTC. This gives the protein CASSYLLGYGYTF.

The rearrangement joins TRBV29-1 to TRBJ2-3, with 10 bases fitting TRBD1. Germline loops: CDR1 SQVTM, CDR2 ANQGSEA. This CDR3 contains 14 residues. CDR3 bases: TGCAGTGCCGCCGGGACAGGGGGCACAGATACGCAGTATTTT. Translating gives CSAAGTGGTDTQYF.

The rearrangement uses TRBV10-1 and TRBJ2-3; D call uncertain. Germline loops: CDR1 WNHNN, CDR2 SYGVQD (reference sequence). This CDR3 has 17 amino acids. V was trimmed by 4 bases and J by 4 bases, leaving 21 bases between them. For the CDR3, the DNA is TGCGCCAGCAGTGGAGTGAAGTTGGGTGGGTACGCAGATACGCAGTATTTT. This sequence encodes CASSGVKLGGYADTQYF.

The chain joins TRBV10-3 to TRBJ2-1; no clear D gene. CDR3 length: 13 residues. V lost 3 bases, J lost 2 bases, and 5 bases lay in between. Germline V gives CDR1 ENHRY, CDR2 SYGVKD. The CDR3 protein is CAISEPTYNEQFF. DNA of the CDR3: TGTGCCATCAGTGAACCTACCTACAATGAGCAGTTCTTC.